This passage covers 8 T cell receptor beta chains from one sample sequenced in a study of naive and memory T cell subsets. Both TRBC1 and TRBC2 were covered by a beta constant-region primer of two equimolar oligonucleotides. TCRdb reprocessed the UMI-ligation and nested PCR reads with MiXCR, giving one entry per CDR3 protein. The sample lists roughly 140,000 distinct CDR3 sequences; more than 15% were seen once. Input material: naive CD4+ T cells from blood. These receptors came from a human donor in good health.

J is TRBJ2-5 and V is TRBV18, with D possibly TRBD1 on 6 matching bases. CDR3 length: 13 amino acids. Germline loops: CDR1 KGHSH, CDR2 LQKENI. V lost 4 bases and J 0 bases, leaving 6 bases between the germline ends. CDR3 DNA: TGTGCCAGCTCACAGGGGGACCAAGAGACCCAGTACTTC. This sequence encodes CASSQGDQETQYF. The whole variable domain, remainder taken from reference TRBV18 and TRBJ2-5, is NAGVMQNPRHLVRRRGQEARLRCSPMKGHSHVYWYRQLPEEGLKFMVYLQKENIIDESGMPKERFSAEFPKEGPSILRIQQVVRGDSAAYFCASSQGDQETQYFGPGTRLLVL.

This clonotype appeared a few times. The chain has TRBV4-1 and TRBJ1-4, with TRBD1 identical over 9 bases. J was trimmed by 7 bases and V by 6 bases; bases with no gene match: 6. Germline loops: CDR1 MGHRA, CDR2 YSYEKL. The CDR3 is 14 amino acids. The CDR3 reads CASRRPGQGEKLFF. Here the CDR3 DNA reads TGCGCCAGCAGGCGACCGGGACAGGGTGAAAAACTGTTTTTT.

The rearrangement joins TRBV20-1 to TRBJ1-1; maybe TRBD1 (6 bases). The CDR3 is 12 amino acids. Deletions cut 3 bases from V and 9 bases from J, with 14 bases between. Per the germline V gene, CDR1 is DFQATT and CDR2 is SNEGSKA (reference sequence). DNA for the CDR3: TGCAGTGCTAGCCCGACCGGACAGAAAGCTTTCTTT. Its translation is CSASPTGQKAFF.

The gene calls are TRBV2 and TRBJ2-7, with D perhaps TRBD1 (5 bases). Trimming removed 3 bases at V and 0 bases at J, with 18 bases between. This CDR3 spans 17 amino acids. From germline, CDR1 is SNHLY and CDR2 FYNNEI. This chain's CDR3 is CASSDGQAILSSYEQYF. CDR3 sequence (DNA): TGTGCCAGCAGTGATGGACAAGCAATTTTAAGCTCCTACGAGCAGTACTTC. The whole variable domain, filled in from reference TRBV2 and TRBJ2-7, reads EPEVTQTPSHQVTQMGQEVILRCVPISNHLYFYWYRQILGQKVEFLVSFYNNEISEKSEIFDDQFSVERPDGSNFTLKIRSTKLEDSAMYFCASSDGQAILSSYEQYFGPGTRLTVT.

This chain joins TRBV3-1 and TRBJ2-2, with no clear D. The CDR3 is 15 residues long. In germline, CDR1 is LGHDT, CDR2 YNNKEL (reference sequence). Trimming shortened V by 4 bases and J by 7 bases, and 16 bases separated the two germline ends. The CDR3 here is CASSPRLLMGGELFF. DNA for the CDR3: TGTGCCAGCAGCCCGAGACTGCTCATGGGCGGGGAGCTGTTTTTT.

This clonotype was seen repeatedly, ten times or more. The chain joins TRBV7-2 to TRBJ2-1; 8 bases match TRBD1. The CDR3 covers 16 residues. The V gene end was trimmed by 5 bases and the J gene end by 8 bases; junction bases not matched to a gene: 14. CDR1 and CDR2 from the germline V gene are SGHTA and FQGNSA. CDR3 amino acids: CASSVVGGQGGYEQFF. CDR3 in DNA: TGTGCCAGCAGCGTGGTTGGTGGACAGGGTGGCTATGAGCAGTTCTTC. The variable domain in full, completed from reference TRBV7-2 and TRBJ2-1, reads GAGVSQSPSNKVTEKGKDVELRCDPISGHTALYWYRQSLGQGLEFLIYFQGNSAPDKSGLPSDRFSAERTGGSVSTLTIQRTQQEDSAVYLCASSVVGGQGGYEQFFGPGTRLTVL.

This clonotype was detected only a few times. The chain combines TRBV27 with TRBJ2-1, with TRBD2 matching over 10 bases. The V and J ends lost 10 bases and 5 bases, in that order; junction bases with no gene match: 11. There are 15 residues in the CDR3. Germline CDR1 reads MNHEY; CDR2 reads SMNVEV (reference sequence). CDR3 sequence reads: CATTPLAGLHNEQFF. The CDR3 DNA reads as TGTGCCACGACCCCACTAGCGGGGCTCCACAATGAGCAGTTCTTC.

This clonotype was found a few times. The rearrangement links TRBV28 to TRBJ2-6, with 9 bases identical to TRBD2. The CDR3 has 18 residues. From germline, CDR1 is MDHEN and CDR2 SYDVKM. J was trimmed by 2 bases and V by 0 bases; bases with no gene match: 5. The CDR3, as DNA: TGTGCCAGCAGTTTATGGATAGCGGGAGAAACTGGGGCCAACGTCCTGACTTTC. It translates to CASSLWIAGETGANVLTF. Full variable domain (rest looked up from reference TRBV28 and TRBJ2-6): DVKVTQSSRYLVKRTGEKVFLECVQDMDHENMFWYRQDPGLGLRLIYFSYDVKMKEKGDIPEGYSVSREKKERFSLILESASTNQTSMYLCASSLWIAGETGANVLTFGAGSRLTVL.